This T cell receptor beta chain was captured in a study of blood T cell repertoires in COVID-19. For the study at large: The study drew acute and convalescent COVID-19 samples from the United States, Italy and Spain. PBMCs, B-cell-depleted T cells, or T cells were the source of the cDNA or gDNA that made up the material.

V was pared by 2 bases and J by 6 bases, with 8 bases of the junction left unmatched. The CDR3 sequence is 16 residues long. Germline V gene data show CDR1 as MNHNS and CDR2 as SASEGT. This clone was seen a handful of times. As originally analysed: Amplification with reference gene primers provided the estimates of nucleated cell counts. The assay was immunoSEQ multiplex PCR, and TCRdb's table has in-frame clones only and misses some. That table furnishes V, J and clone size, whereas the DNA furnished D and trimming. The table shows tens of thousands of clones, with 88% occurring only once. Sample: peripheral blood. The J gene is TRBJ1-4, the V gene TRBV6-1, with 8 bases matching TRBD1. The sequence came from a human donor in a cohort sampled during active COVID-19. The CDR3 reads CASSEPLTGGYEKLFF. As DNA, the CDR3 is TGTGCCAGCAGTGAACCTCTCACAGGGGGGTATGAAAAACTGTTTTTT.